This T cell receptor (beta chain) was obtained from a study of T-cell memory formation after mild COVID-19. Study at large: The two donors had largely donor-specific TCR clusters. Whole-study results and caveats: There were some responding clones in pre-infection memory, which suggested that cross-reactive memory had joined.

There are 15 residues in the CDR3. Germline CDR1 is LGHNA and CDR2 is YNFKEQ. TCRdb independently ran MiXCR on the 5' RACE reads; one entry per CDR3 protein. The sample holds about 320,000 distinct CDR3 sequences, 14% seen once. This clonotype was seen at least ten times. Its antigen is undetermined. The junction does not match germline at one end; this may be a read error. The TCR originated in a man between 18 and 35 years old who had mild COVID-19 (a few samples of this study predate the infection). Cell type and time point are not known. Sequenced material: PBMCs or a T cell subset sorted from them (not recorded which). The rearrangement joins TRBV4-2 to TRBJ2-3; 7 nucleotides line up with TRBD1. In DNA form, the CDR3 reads TGTGCCAGCAGCAAAGACAGGGAAGCGACAGATACGCAGTATTTT. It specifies CASSKDREATDTQYF.